The source of this T cell receptor (beta chain) is a study of blood T cells in healthy people across ages. Regarding the study as a whole: The study found more naive CD4+ cells and higher diversity in long-lived than aged donors.

Comments on this clonotype: Its antigen remains unknown.

Alongside a J-beta primer mix, a sample-barcoded 5' primer served in a second PCR lasting 7 to 11 cycles. MiXCR, run by TCRdb on the 5' RACE reads, gives a single entry per CDR3 protein. The profile covers hundreds of thousands of distinct CDR3 sequences, with approximately 30% appearing a single time and around 14% taken by the ten largest. The V gene lost 4 bases and the J gene lost 5 bases, with 16 bases spanning the gap. CDR1 and CDR2 from the germline V gene are SGHRS and YFSETQ. CDR3 length: 15 residues. The sequence derives from a woman of 80 years or more in good health. The rearrangement joins TRBV5-1 to TRBJ2-1; the D gene is possibly TRBD2 (5 bases). The sample consisted of blood. CDR3 nucleotide sequence: TGCGCCAGCAGCGGAACCGTTGGACTGGACAATGAGCAGTTCTTC. This translates into CASSGTVGLDNEQFF.